This TCR beta chain comes out of a study of blood T cell repertoires in COVID-19. As for the study in general: The analysed material was cDNA or gDNA that came from T cells, B-cell-depleted T cells, or PBMCs.

Original processing notes: Amplification of reference gene primers provided the estimated nucleated cell counts. The table came from immunoSEQ multiplex PCR; TCRdb's copy has only in-frame clones and leaves some out. V and J calls and clone size are as listed in that table; D and trimming were resolved from the DNA. Here the sample spans under 75,000 clones, roughly 72% being singletons. Seattle researchers signed up patients amid active infection and tracked them longitudinally. The material sequenced was peripheral blood. The TCR sequence derives from a woman aged 65 to 85 with COVID-19, enrolled during active disease.

The CDR3 sequence is CSAGGAPPSSYNEQFF. In DNA form, the CDR3 reads TGCAGCGCTGGAGGAGCCCCTCCTAGCTCCTACAATGAGCAGTTCTTC. V usage is TRBV29-1 and J usage is TRBJ2-1; D perhaps matches TRBD2 (5 bases). Germline V gives CDR1 SQVTM, CDR2 ANQGSEA. The CDR3 is 16 amino acids. V was pared by 7 bases and J by 0 bases, with 19 bases between.